Listed below are T cell receptor beta chains from one sample, sequenced in a study of vaccination and CD4 T cells after COVID-19. Their antigens are not known. TCRdb recomputed calls from the PCR reads with MiXCR, one row per CDR3 protein. The sample consists of around 9,800 distinct CDR3 sequences, 51% of them appearing once. The sample taken for sequencing was CD4+ T cells from blood, cultured in vitro. These receptors were taken from a human donor who had recovered from COVID-19. Each CDR3 is given without its conserved first and last residue. Expanded clones get a size class; other rows say once, few or many, or leave the size out.

V gene	clone size	CDR3 protein
TRBV7-2	large	ASNRGAGLGGYT
TRBV20-1	few	SASRRKDRGYNQPQH
TRBV20-1	-	SASMGGNGYT
TRBV9	-	ASSAPSGANVLT
TRBV7-9	-	ASSLGGGRETQY
TRBV2	-	ASGAIRATEAF
TRBV6-2/TRBV6-3	-	ASNDRANYGHT
TRBV6-2/TRBV6-3	few	ASSLGGRSKNIQY
TRBV12-5	-	ASAQGPTGSEAF
TRBV7-3	-	ASSPRVYTGELF
TRBV7-3	-	ASSPGGGPNEQF
TRBV6-5	-	ASSYSWGTGPDTQY
TRBV20-1	-	SAPQGTEAF
TRBV5-1	-	ASSPGGQGINYGYT
TRBV12-3/TRBV12-4	-	ASSSLWGTGELF
TRBV7-2	-	ASSLGPAERGWTQY
TRBV3-1	-	ASSQELAGTTDTQY
TRBV2	few	ASSGRDRGVPVGYT
TRBV12-3/TRBV12-4	-	ASSLMGGPNEKLF
TRBV14	-	ASSQKGGLPNSPLH
TRBV19	-	ASSIGGMGGNIQY
TRBV20-1	-	SARDPVGPPAQY
TRBV7-9	-	ASSLATQTEKY
TRBV5-8	-	ASSLAKGYEAF
TRBV20-1	-	SARDSQGGQPQH
TRBV12-3/TRBV12-4	-	ASSLGQNTEAF
TRBV27	few	ASSTDRNYNSPLH
TRBV25-1	-	ASSGPGQGAPAYT
TRBV6-5	-	ASSYSQMNTEAF
TRBV6-2/TRBV6-3	-	ASSYDGGGGTEAF
TRBV7-8	-	ASSSSRRANVLT
TRBV6-1	once	ASSRPPGSNGYT
TRBV6-2/TRBV6-3	-	ASSDRQFSSYNEQF
TRBV11-3	-	ASSSQQGNYGYT
TRBV7-9	-	ASNSPEGGNYGYT
TRBV10-2	once	ASSDRGDRGGEQY
TRBV5-1	-	ASSLGSSGRSNEQF
TRBV12-5	large	ASGPGDREATEAF
TRBV2	-	ASSEQGSHYGYT
TRBV19	-	ASSISASGGNTDTQY
TRBV10-3	-	AISERTAQNSPLH
TRBV20-1	-	SARVSEASNQPQH
TRBV6-1	few	ASSGRGTGNTEAF
TRBV5-1	-	ASSPGRDTYEQY
TRBV7-6	large	ASSSLNGANVLT
TRBV19	-	ASSINSAGEAF
TRBV6-1	-	ASREGGTDTQY
TRBV19	-	ASRVTATNYGYT